The 6 T cell receptor beta chains in this list originate from one sample, sequenced in a study of blood T cell repertoires in COVID-19. Method: immunoSEQ multiplex PCR; TCRdb's copy keeps in-frame clones and lacks some. The sample carries about 230,000 clones, around nine tenths recorded once. Sequenced: PBMCs or T cells enriched from blood (not recorded which). Source of these receptors: a woman younger than 45 with acute COVID-19.

The CDR3 loop reads CASSRDLETQYF. CDR3 nucleotides: TGTGCCAGCAGCCGGGATTTGGAGACCCAGTACTTC. The chain links TRBV21-1 to TRBJ2-5; whether TRBD2, the table's D call, matches the DNA was not checked. TRBV21-1 is listed as a pseudogene. CDR3 length: 12 residues.

The chain couples TRBV6-5 to TRBJ1-2; the match to TRBD1 covers 10 bases. Germline V gene sequence: CDR1 MNHEY, CDR2 SVGAGI. The CDR3 totals 12 residues. The junction had 7 bases not matched to a gene; V was cut back by 10 bases and J by 8 bases. Written as DNA, the CDR3 is TGTGCCACCTGGGACAGGGGAGTAGGCTACACCTTC. This translates into CATWDRGVGYTF.

This chain joins TRBV6-5 and TRBJ2-1; tentative D call: TRBD1 (6 bases). Germline loops: CDR1 MNHEY, CDR2 SVGAGI. There are 16 residues in the CDR3. Trimming removed 1 base at V and 9 bases at J, with 19 bases between. The CDR3 region has the DNA TGTGCCAGCAGTTACTACAGGGTTGAGGATGGGGGTGAGCAGTTCTTC. This translates into CASSYYRVEDGGEQFF.

The V gene is TRBV11-2, the J gene TRBJ2-2; TRBD1 matches 7 bases. The J segment lost 6 bases and the V segment lost 4 bases, leaving 5 bases of the junction unmatched. Germline CDR1 and CDR2: SGHAT and FQNNGV. This CDR3 region has 14 residues. The CDR3 bases are TGTGCCAGCAGCTCTTACAGGGGAGCCGGGGAGCTGTTTTTT. It encodes CASSSYRGAGELFF.

This rearrangement joins TRBV4-1 to TRBJ1-4, with 7 positions matching TRBD1. The CDR3 spans 17 residues. The junction had 7 bases not matched to a gene; V was cut back by 1 base and J by 2 bases. Per germline, CDR1 MGHRA and CDR2 YSYEKL. This CDR3 reads CASSQVIQGPTNEKLFF. For the CDR3, the DNA is TGCGCCAGCAGCCAAGTAATACAGGGGCCTACTAATGAAAAACTGTTTTTT.

This clone was recorded once. The CDR3 loop is CASSESFGGADTQYF. The CDR3 DNA sequence: TGCGCCAGCAGTGAGTCGTTCGGCGGCGCAGATACGCAGTATTTT. V usage is TRBV10-1 and J usage is TRBJ2-3; D gene unclear. With 0 bases removed from V and 4 bases from J, the gap between germline ends came to 11 bases. This CDR3 comprises 15 residues. Germline V gene data show CDR1 as WNHNN and CDR2 as SYGVQD (reference sequence).